Listed below are T cell receptor beta chains from one sample, sequenced in a study of T cell responses to AZD1222 COVID-19 vaccine. Using immunoSEQ multiplex PCR, the repertoire was profiled, and TCRdb retains in-frame clones only, with some absent. Of fewer than 55,000 clones detected, less than 95% appear once; the ten largest clones hold 30% to 45%. The sequences come from peripheral blood, collected 28 days after the second AZD1222 dose. Receptors originate from an adult who received the AZD1222 COVID-19 vaccine. CDR3s include the opening cysteine and the closing phenylalanine or tryptophan. Fields, in order: D gene, clone size, J gene, V gene, CDR3 DNA, CDR3 protein. A D gene is named only where the DNA matches it firmly. Not all rows give a size; the values are once, few, many and, for expanded clones, a class.

d_call: TRBD2; clone_size: .; j_call: TRBJ2-1; v_call: TRBV5-1; cdr3_nt: TGCGCCAGCAGCATACTAGCGGGGGGGCCCAATGAGCAGTTCTTC; cdr3_aa: CASSILAGGPNEQFF
d_call: TRBD1; clone_size: .; j_call: TRBJ1-4; v_call: TRBV29-1; cdr3_nt: TGCAGCGTTGAAGTGACAGGGGGCAAAAATGAAAAACTGTTTTTT; cdr3_aa: CSVEVTGGKNEKLFF
d_call: TRBD2; clone_size: .; j_call: TRBJ2-2; v_call: TRBV4-2; cdr3_nt: TGTGCCAGCAGCCAAGAAACCCTAGCGGGGGGTAAGGGGGAGCTGTTTTTT; cdr3_aa: CASSQETLAGGKGELFF
d_call: TRBD1; clone_size: .; j_call: TRBJ2-5; v_call: TRBV19; cdr3_nt: TGTGCCAGTAGTATATGGGGACAGCAAGAGACCCAGTACTTC; cdr3_aa: CASSIWGQQETQYF
d_call: .; clone_size: .; j_call: TRBJ2-3; v_call: TRBV2; cdr3_nt: TGTGCCAGCAGCCCGGACAACACAGATACGCAGTATTTT; cdr3_aa: CASSPDNTDTQYF
d_call: .; clone_size: .; j_call: TRBJ2-7; v_call: TRBV19; cdr3_nt: TGTGCCAGTAGTAGTATACAGGACAGACACTACGAGCAGTACTTC; cdr3_aa: CASSSIQDRHYEQYF
d_call: .; clone_size: .; j_call: TRBJ2-3; v_call: TRBV9; cdr3_nt: TGTGCCAGCAGCGTTTTCCGGGGTGTGGGCACAGATACGCAGTATTTT; cdr3_aa: CASSVFRGVGTDTQYF
d_call: .; clone_size: once; j_call: TRBJ2-3; v_call: TRBV19; cdr3_nt: TGTGCCAGTAGTATAGACTCCTGGGGTACGCAGTATTTT; cdr3_aa: CASSIDSWGTQYF
d_call: TRBD1; clone_size: .; j_call: TRBJ1-5; v_call: TRBV7-9; cdr3_nt: TGTGCCAGCAGCACTCAGGGGGCCGGCAATCAGCCCCAGCATTTT; cdr3_aa: CASSTQGAGNQPQHF
d_call: .; clone_size: .; j_call: TRBJ2-7; v_call: TRBV10-1; cdr3_nt: TGCGCCAGCAGTGTATCGCGGACTTGGAACGAGCAGTACTTC; cdr3_aa: CASSVSRTWNEQYF
d_call: .; clone_size: .; j_call: TRBJ1-1; v_call: TRBV12-3/TRBV12-4; cdr3_nt: TGTGCCAGCAGCCCAATGGGGGCTGAAGCTTTCTTT; cdr3_aa: CASSPMGAEAFF
d_call: TRBD1; clone_size: .; j_call: TRBJ1-1; v_call: TRBV7-2; cdr3_nt: TGTGCCAGCAGCTTAGGGACAGGGGGGCAGAGTAACACTGAAGCTTTCTTT; cdr3_aa: CASSLGTGGQSNTEAFF
d_call: .; clone_size: .; j_call: TRBJ2-1; v_call: TRBV27; cdr3_nt: TGTGCCAGCAGTCGGACCGGCTACAATGAGCAGTTCTTC; cdr3_aa: CASSRTGYNEQFF
d_call: TRBD1; clone_size: .; j_call: TRBJ1-5; v_call: TRBV11-2; cdr3_nt: TGTGCCAGCAGCTTAACGACAGGGGATAGCAATCAGCCCCAGCATTTT; cdr3_aa: CASSLTTGDSNQPQHF
d_call: .; clone_size: .; j_call: TRBJ1-2; v_call: TRBV12-3/TRBV12-4; cdr3_nt: TGTGCCAGCAGTACCTCATCCAAGGGCGGCTACACCTTC; cdr3_aa: CASSTSSKGGYTF
d_call: .; clone_size: .; j_call: TRBJ1-1; v_call: TRBV5-3; cdr3_nt: TGTGCCAGAAGCCCTCACGTCAGGAACACTGAAGCTTTCTTT; cdr3_aa: CARSPHVRNTEAFF
d_call: .; clone_size: .; j_call: TRBJ1-4; v_call: TRBV9; cdr3_nt: TGTGCCAGCAGCCCTTCGCTTCAGGGAATTAATGAAAAACTGTTTTTT; cdr3_aa: CASSPSLQGINEKLFF
d_call: TRBD1; clone_size: .; j_call: TRBJ1-4; v_call: TRBV7-2; cdr3_nt: TGTGCCAGCAGCTCCCAGGGGGCGGCTAATGAAAAACTGTTTTTT; cdr3_aa: CASSSQGAANEKLFF
d_call: TRBD1; clone_size: .; j_call: TRBJ1-4; v_call: TRBV9; cdr3_nt: TGTGCCAGCAGCGTAGAGGGACAGGGGGATGGTGGTGAAAAACTGTTTTTT; cdr3_aa: CASSVEGQGDGGEKLFF
d_call: .; clone_size: .; j_call: TRBJ2-7; v_call: TRBV7-8; cdr3_nt: TGTGCCAGCAGCGGGGGCGGGTTGATATACGAGCAGTACTTC; cdr3_aa: CASSGGGLIYEQYF
d_call: TRBD1; clone_size: .; j_call: TRBJ1-1; v_call: TRBV25-1; cdr3_nt: TGTGCCAGCATGACGACAGGGGGCACTGAAGCTTTCTTT; cdr3_aa: CASMTTGGTEAFF
d_call: .; clone_size: .; j_call: TRBJ1-4; v_call: TRBV9; cdr3_nt: TGTGCCAGCAGCCCCAGTCCGTCCGAAAAACTGTTTTTT; cdr3_aa: CASSPSPSEKLFF
d_call: TRBD2; clone_size: .; j_call: TRBJ2-2; v_call: TRBV4-3; cdr3_nt: TGCGCCAGCAGCCGGACTAGCGGGACCGGGGAGCTGTTTTTT; cdr3_aa: CASSRTSGTGELFF
d_call: .; clone_size: few; j_call: TRBJ1-3; v_call: TRBV9; cdr3_nt: TGTGCCAGCAGCGTAGAAGCAGATCGAAACACCATATATTTT; cdr3_aa: CASSVEADRNTIYF
d_call: .; clone_size: few; j_call: TRBJ1-2; v_call: TRBV30; cdr3_nt: TGTGCCTGGGACTTAGCTAACTATGGCTACACCTTC; cdr3_aa: CAWDLANYGYTF
d_call: .; clone_size: .; j_call: TRBJ2-4; v_call: TRBV7-2; cdr3_nt: TGTGCCAGCAGCTCGCGACAAGGGCGTGGGGTCGGCATTCAGTACTTC; cdr3_aa: CASSSRQGRGVGIQYF
d_call: TRBD1; clone_size: .; j_call: TRBJ1-4; v_call: TRBV19; cdr3_nt: TGTGCCAGTAGTCCATCGACAGGGACGGGGGAAAAACTGTTTTTT; cdr3_aa: CASSPSTGTGEKLFF
d_call: TRBD1; clone_size: .; j_call: TRBJ1-4; v_call: TRBV7-9; cdr3_nt: TGTGCCAGCAGCGCGACAGGGATCGAAAAACTGTTTTTT; cdr3_aa: CASSATGIEKLFF
d_call: TRBD2; clone_size: .; j_call: TRBJ2-7; v_call: TRBV10-1; cdr3_nt: TGCGCCAGCAGTCGGTCGACGGGGGGCGAGCAGTACTTC; cdr3_aa: CASSRSTGGEQYF
d_call: .; clone_size: .; j_call: TRBJ2-1; v_call: TRBV7-2; cdr3_nt: TGTGCCAGCAGCTTTGTAGCGACCAATGAGCAGTTCTTC; cdr3_aa: CASSFVATNEQFF
d_call: TRBD1; clone_size: .; j_call: TRBJ1-4; v_call: TRBV7-8; cdr3_nt: TGTGCCAGCAGCCCGGGACAGGGCCCTAATGAAAAACTGTTTTTT; cdr3_aa: CASSPGQGPNEKLFF
d_call: .; clone_size: .; j_call: TRBJ1-2; v_call: TRBV5-1; cdr3_nt: TGCGCCAGCAGTCTTCTTGGGGGGCGGGATGGCTACACCTTC; cdr3_aa: CASSLLGGRDGYTF
d_call: .; clone_size: .; j_call: TRBJ2-1; v_call: TRBV6-2/TRBV6-3; cdr3_nt: TGTGCCAGCAGTTACTCGAAGGGGGAACTCACTTTACAGTTCTTC; cdr3_aa: CASSYSKGELTLQFF
d_call: .; clone_size: once; j_call: TRBJ2-1; v_call: TRBV27; cdr3_nt: TGTGCCAGCAGTTTCCCGGGAAACAATGAGCAGTTCTTC; cdr3_aa: CASSFPGNNEQFF
d_call: .; clone_size: .; j_call: TRBJ1-1; v_call: TRBV12-3/TRBV12-4; cdr3_nt: TGTGCCAGCAGTTTCAGGGGATTAGAAGCTTTCTTT; cdr3_aa: CASSFRGLEAFF
d_call: .; clone_size: .; j_call: TRBJ1-1; v_call: TRBV6-5; cdr3_nt: TGTGCCAGCAGTTACAGGGGTTTGGGAACTGAAGCTTTCTTT; cdr3_aa: CASSYRGLGTEAFF
d_call: .; clone_size: .; j_call: TRBJ2-2; v_call: TRBV5-1; cdr3_nt: TGCGCCAGCAGCTCAGACACCCCCGGGGAGCTGTTTTTT; cdr3_aa: CASSSDTPGELFF
d_call: TRBD1; clone_size: .; j_call: TRBJ1-2; v_call: TRBV4-3; cdr3_nt: TGCGCCAGCAGCCAAATACAGGGGGACTATGGCTACACCTTC; cdr3_aa: CASSQIQGDYGYTF
d_call: .; clone_size: .; j_call: TRBJ1-1; v_call: TRBV2; cdr3_nt: TGTGCCAGCATAGGGACAGAAGCTTTCTTT; cdr3_aa: CASIGTEAFF
d_call: .; clone_size: .; j_call: TRBJ1-2; v_call: TRBV7-8; cdr3_nt: TGTGCCAGCAGCGCCCCGCCGGGGGGCAGCTATGGCTACACCTTC; cdr3_aa: CASSAPPGGSYGYTF
d_call: .; clone_size: few; j_call: TRBJ1-4; v_call: TRBV7-2; cdr3_nt: TGTGCCAGCAGCTTATTACGGAGTAATGAAAAACTGTTTTTT; cdr3_aa: CASSLLRSNEKLFF
d_call: .; clone_size: .; j_call: TRBJ1-4; v_call: TRBV7-9; cdr3_nt: TGTGCCACCCGGGGGGGTACCGAAAAACTGTTTTTT; cdr3_aa: CATRGGTEKLFF
d_call: .; clone_size: .; j_call: TRBJ2-5; v_call: TRBV7-8; cdr3_nt: TGTGCCAGCAGCTTAGCCGGAGCGGGCCAAGAGACCCAGTACTTC; cdr3_aa: CASSLAGAGQETQYF
d_call: TRBD1; clone_size: .; j_call: TRBJ2-3; v_call: TRBV24-1; cdr3_nt: TGTGCCACCAGTGATCCGACAGGGGTCAATAAAGATACGCAGTATTTT; cdr3_aa: CATSDPTGVNKDTQYF
d_call: TRBD2; clone_size: .; j_call: TRBJ2-1; v_call: TRBV7-8; cdr3_nt: TGTGCCAGCAGCTCCATACCGGGACTAGTACATGAGCAGTTCTTC; cdr3_aa: CASSSIPGLVHEQFF
d_call: .; clone_size: .; j_call: TRBJ1-1; v_call: TRBV19; cdr3_nt: TGTGCCAGTAGTATAGGAAAGGCGCCGGGGACTGAAGCTTTCTTT; cdr3_aa: CASSIGKAPGTEAFF
d_call: TRBD1; clone_size: .; j_call: TRBJ1-2; v_call: TRBV6-5; cdr3_nt: TGTGCCTGCACCCAAGACAGGGCCGGCGGCTACACCTTC; cdr3_aa: CACTQDRAGGYTF
d_call: .; clone_size: .; j_call: TRBJ2-7; v_call: TRBV3-1/TRBV3-2; cdr3_nt: TGTCCCACCAGCCAAGACGAAAGCGGCAGGGGAGGCTACGAGCAGTACTTC; cdr3_aa: CPTSQDESGRGGYEQYF
d_call: .; clone_size: .; j_call: TRBJ1-5; v_call: TRBV19; cdr3_nt: TGTGCCAGTAGTAAGGACAGTGGTTATCAGCCCCAGCATTTT; cdr3_aa: CASSKDSGYQPQHF
d_call: TRBD2; clone_size: .; j_call: TRBJ2-2; v_call: TRBV5-4; cdr3_nt: TGTGCCAGCAGCTTCGGCGGGGGGGCGAGGACCGGGGAGCTGTTTTTT; cdr3_aa: CASSFGGGARTGELFF
d_call: TRBD1; clone_size: .; j_call: TRBJ2-7; v_call: TRBV6-6; cdr3_nt: TGTGCCACACGACAGGGAAACTACGAGCAGTACTTC; cdr3_aa: CATRQGNYEQYF
d_call: .; clone_size: .; j_call: TRBJ1-5; v_call: TRBV30; cdr3_nt: TGTGCCTGGAGTGTAACCATGGGTCAGCCCCAGCATTTT; cdr3_aa: CAWSVTMGQPQHF
d_call: .; clone_size: .; j_call: TRBJ2-1; v_call: TRBV30; cdr3_nt: TGTGCCTGGATGACACCCTACAATGAGCAGTTCTTC; cdr3_aa: CAWMTPYNEQFF
d_call: .; clone_size: .; j_call: TRBJ1-4; v_call: TRBV7-2; cdr3_nt: TGTGCCAGCAGCTTATTCGTTGGCGGAAATGAAAAACTGTTTTTT; cdr3_aa: CASSLFVGGNEKLFF
d_call: .; clone_size: once; j_call: TRBJ2-3; v_call: TRBV7-2; cdr3_nt: TGTGCCAGCAGCTCAGGGGATTGGGGGGATACGCAGTATTTT; cdr3_aa: CASSSGDWGDTQYF